These T cell receptor beta chains were read from a single sample in a study of shared clonotypes between healthy human individuals. Measured with immunoSEQ multiplex PCR; TCRdb has only the in-frame clones, and not every one. The table lists approximately 2,300,000 clones, 92% of them singletons. Sequenced: naive CD4+ T cells from PBMCs. Receptors were obtained from a man between 18 and 35 years old in good health. Some clones in this sample may be carry-over from other donors' samples. Both conserved end residues are part of each CDR3. A D gene is named only where the DNA matches it firmly. The size field is filled for only some rows; it gives once, few, many or a size class.

cdr3_length: 11; clone_size: .; v_call: TRBV9; j_call: TRBJ2-3; d_call: .; cdr3_aa: CASSVADTQYF; cdr3_nt: TGTGCCAGCAGCGTGGCAGATACGCAGTATTTT
cdr3_length: 15; clone_size: .; v_call: TRBV27; j_call: TRBJ1-1; d_call: .; cdr3_aa: CASSLGQGRWTEAFF; cdr3_nt: TGTGCCAGCAGTTTAGGTCAGGGGCGATGGACTGAAGCTTTCTTT
cdr3_length: 14; clone_size: .; v_call: TRBV10-1; j_call: TRBJ2-2; d_call: .; cdr3_aa: CASSEGGNTGELFF; cdr3_nt: TGCGCCAGCAGTGAAGGGGGGAACACCGGGGAGCTGTTTTTT
cdr3_length: 17; clone_size: .; v_call: TRBV7-9; j_call: TRBJ1-2; d_call: TRBD1; cdr3_aa: CASSPSAGTGENYGYTF; cdr3_nt: TGTGCCAGCAGCCCCAGCGCCGGGACAGGGGAGAACTATGGCTACACCTTC
cdr3_length: 17; clone_size: once; v_call: TRBV9; j_call: TRBJ2-2; d_call: TRBD2; cdr3_aa: CASSVSSSGRATGELFF; cdr3_nt: TGTGCCAGCAGCGTATCGTCTAGCGGGAGGGCCACCGGGGAGCTGTTTTTT
cdr3_length: 14; clone_size: .; v_call: TRBV28; j_call: TRBJ1-1; d_call: .; cdr3_aa: CASSLPGSDTEAFF; cdr3_nt: TGTGCCAGCAGTTTGCCAGGGTCCGACACTGAAGCTTTCTTT
cdr3_length: 15; clone_size: .; v_call: TRBV5-4; j_call: TRBJ2-7; d_call: TRBD1; cdr3_aa: CASSPQGTGTYEQYF; cdr3_nt: TGTGCCAGCAGCCCTCAGGGGACAGGGACCTACGAGCAGTACTTC
cdr3_length: 13; clone_size: .; v_call: TRBV29-1; j_call: TRBJ2-5; d_call: TRBD2; cdr3_aa: CSVRGRVRETQYF; cdr3_nt: TGCAGCGTACGCGGGAGGGTCAGAGAGACCCAGTACTTC
cdr3_length: 13; clone_size: .; v_call: TRBV5-1; j_call: TRBJ1-1; d_call: .; cdr3_aa: CASSLRGAAEAFF; cdr3_nt: TGCGCCAGCAGCTTGAGAGGCGCCGCAGAAGCTTTCTTT
cdr3_length: 20; clone_size: .; v_call: TRBV7-8; j_call: TRBJ2-3; d_call: TRBD2; cdr3_aa: CASSETGLAGVAVNTDTQYF; cdr3_nt: TGTGCCAGCAGCGAGACGGGACTAGCGGGAGTTGCAGTTAACACAGATACGCAGTATTTT
cdr3_length: 16; clone_size: .; v_call: TRBV5-1; j_call: TRBJ1-4; d_call: TRBD1; cdr3_aa: CASSPYGQGGGEKLFF; cdr3_nt: TGCGCCAGCAGCCCTTATGGACAGGGCGGCGGTGAAAAACTGTTTTTT
cdr3_length: 14; clone_size: .; v_call: TRBV7-2; j_call: TRBJ1-1; d_call: TRBD1; cdr3_aa: CASKGTGGSTEAFF; cdr3_nt: TGTGCCAGCAAAGGGACAGGCGGAAGCACTGAAGCTTTCTTT
cdr3_length: 14; clone_size: .; v_call: TRBV18; j_call: TRBJ2-5; d_call: TRBD1; cdr3_aa: CASSRDSPQETQYF; cdr3_nt: TGTGCCAGCTCACGGGACAGTCCCCAAGAGACCCAGTACTTC
cdr3_length: 14; clone_size: .; v_call: TRBV27; j_call: TRBJ2-1; d_call: .; cdr3_aa: CASSLPDSYNEQFF; cdr3_nt: TGTGCCAGCAGCCTCCCAGACAGCTACAATGAGCAGTTCTTC
cdr3_length: 15; clone_size: .; v_call: TRBV4-3; j_call: TRBJ1-2; d_call: .; cdr3_aa: CASSQDVLGVYGYTF; cdr3_nt: TGCGCCAGCAGCCAAGATGTGTTAGGTGTCTATGGCTACACCTTC
cdr3_length: 13; clone_size: .; v_call: TRBV29-1; j_call: TRBJ2-3; d_call: .; cdr3_aa: CSVGRDRTDTQYF; cdr3_nt: TGCAGCGTTGGGCGGGATCGCACAGATACGCAGTATTTT
cdr3_length: 15; clone_size: once; v_call: TRBV2; j_call: TRBJ1-5; d_call: .; cdr3_aa: CASNGDTNSNQPQHF; cdr3_nt: TGTGCCAGCAACGGGGACACCAATAGCAATCAGCCCCAGCATTTT
cdr3_length: 14; clone_size: .; v_call: TRBV11-2; j_call: TRBJ2-1; d_call: .; cdr3_aa: CASSSLTSANEQFF; cdr3_nt: TGTGCCAGCAGTTCTCTCACTAGTGCCAATGAGCAGTTCTTC
cdr3_length: 13; clone_size: .; v_call: TRBV27; j_call: TRBJ2-5; d_call: .; cdr3_aa: CASSGSLQETQYF; cdr3_nt: TGTGCCAGTTCCGGATCCTTACAAGAGACCCAGTACTTC
cdr3_length: 12; clone_size: .; v_call: TRBV6-9; j_call: TRBJ2-1; d_call: .; cdr3_aa: CASNPRVNEQFF; cdr3_nt: TGTGCCAGCAATCCTAGAGTCAATGAGCAGTTCTTC
cdr3_length: 13; clone_size: .; v_call: TRBV28; j_call: TRBJ2-1; d_call: .; cdr3_aa: CATNRASYNEQFF; cdr3_nt: TGTGCCACCAACAGGGCCTCCTACAATGAGCAGTTCTTC
cdr3_length: 17; clone_size: .; v_call: TRBV9; j_call: TRBJ2-1; d_call: TRBD2; cdr3_aa: CASSLGSRSGSRNEQFF; cdr3_nt: TGTGCCAGCAGCCTGGGCAGTAGAAGCGGGAGTAGGAATGAGCAGTTCTTC
cdr3_length: 15; clone_size: .; v_call: TRBV29-1; j_call: TRBJ2-5; d_call: .; cdr3_aa: CSAGTGLREGETQYF; cdr3_nt: TGCAGCGCCGGGACAGGATTAAGGGAGGGAGAGACCCAGTACTTC
cdr3_length: 13; clone_size: once; v_call: TRBV7-2; j_call: TRBJ2-7; d_call: .; cdr3_aa: CASSLAGGLSRYF; cdr3_nt: TGTGCCAGCAGCTTAGCGGGAGGACTCAGTAGGTACTTC